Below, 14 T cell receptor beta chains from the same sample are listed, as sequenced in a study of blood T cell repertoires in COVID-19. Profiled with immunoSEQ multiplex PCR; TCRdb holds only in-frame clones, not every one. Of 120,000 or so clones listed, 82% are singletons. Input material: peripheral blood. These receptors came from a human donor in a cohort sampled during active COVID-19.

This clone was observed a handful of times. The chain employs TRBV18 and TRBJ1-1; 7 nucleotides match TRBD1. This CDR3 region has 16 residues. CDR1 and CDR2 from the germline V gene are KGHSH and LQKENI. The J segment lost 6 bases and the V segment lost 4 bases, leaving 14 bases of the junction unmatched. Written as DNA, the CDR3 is TGTGCCAGCTCACGTCAGGGTCGAGGGGGCGCGTCTGAAGCTTTCTTT. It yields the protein CASSRQGRGGASEAFF.

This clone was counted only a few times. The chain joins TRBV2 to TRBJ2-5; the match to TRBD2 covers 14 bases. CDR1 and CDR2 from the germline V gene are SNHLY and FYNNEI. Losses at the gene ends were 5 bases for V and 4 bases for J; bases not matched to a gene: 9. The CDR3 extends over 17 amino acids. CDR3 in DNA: TGTGCCAGCAGTAAACTGACTAGCGGGGGGGCAGGAGAGACCCAGTACTTC. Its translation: CASSKLTSGGAGETQYF.

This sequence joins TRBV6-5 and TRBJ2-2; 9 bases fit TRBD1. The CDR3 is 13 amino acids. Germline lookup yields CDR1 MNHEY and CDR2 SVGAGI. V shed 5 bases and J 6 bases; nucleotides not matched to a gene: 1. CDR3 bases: TGTGCCAGCAGTAGGACAGGGGCCGGGGAGCTGTTTTTT. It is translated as CASSRTGAGELFF.

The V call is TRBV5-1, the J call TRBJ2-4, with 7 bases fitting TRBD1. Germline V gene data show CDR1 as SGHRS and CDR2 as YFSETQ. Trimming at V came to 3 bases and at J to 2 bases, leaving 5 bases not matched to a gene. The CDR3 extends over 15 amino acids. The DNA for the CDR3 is TGCGCCAGCAGCTCAGGGGACAGATCCAAAAACATTCAGTACTTC. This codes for CASSSGDRSKNIQYF.

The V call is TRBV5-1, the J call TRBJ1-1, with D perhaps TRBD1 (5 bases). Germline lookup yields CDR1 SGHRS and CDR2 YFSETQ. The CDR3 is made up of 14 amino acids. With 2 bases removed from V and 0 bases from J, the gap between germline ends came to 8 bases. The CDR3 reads CASSLQVMNTEAFF. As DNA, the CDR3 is TGCGCCAGCAGCTTACAGGTCATGAACACTGAAGCTTTCTTT.

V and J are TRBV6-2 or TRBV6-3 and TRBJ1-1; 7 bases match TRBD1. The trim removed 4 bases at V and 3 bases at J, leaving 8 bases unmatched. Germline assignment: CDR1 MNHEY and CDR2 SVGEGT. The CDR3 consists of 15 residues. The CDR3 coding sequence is TGTGCCAGCAGTTTGACAGGGTCAGAGTACACTGAAGCTTTCTTT. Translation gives CASSLTGSEYTEAFF.

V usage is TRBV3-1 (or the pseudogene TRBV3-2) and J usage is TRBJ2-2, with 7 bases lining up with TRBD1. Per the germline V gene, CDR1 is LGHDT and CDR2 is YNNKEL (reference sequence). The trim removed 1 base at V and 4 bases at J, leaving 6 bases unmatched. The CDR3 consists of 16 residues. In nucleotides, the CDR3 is TGTGCCAGCAGCCAAGTAGGGGGCGTTAGCACCGGGGAGCTGTTTTTT. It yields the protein CASSQVGGVSTGELFF.

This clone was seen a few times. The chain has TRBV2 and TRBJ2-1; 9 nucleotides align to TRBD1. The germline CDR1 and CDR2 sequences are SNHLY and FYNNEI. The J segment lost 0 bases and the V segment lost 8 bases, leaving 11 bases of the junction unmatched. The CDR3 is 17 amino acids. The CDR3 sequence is CASGSGTGLISYNEQFF. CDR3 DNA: TGTGCCAGCGGATCCGGGACAGGGCTAATCTCCTACAATGAGCAGTTCTTC.

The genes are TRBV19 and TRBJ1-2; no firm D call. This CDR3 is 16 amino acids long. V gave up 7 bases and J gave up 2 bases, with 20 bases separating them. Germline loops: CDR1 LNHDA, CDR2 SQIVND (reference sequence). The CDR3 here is CASTSHGVARNYGYTF. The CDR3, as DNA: TGTGCCAGTACTTCGCACGGAGTGGCCCGAAACTATGGCTACACCTTC.

The CDR3: CASSIVGAGSPLHF. The CDR3 nucleotides are TGTGCCAGTAGTATAGTTGGGGCTGGATCACCCCTCCACTTT. The chain carries TRBV19 and TRBJ1-6, with a tentative D call TRBD1 (5 bases). V lost 1 base, J lost 10 bases, and 11 bases lay in between. The CDR3 covers 14 residues. Per the germline V gene, CDR1 is LNHDA and CDR2 is SQIVND (reference sequence).

DNA of the CDR3: TGTGCCAGTAGTATCGGACAGGCAAATAGCAATCAGCCCCAGCATTTT. It is translated as CASSIGQANSNQPQHF. This chain connects TRBV19 to TRBJ1-5, with 7 positions matching TRBD1. Germline trimming cut 3 bases from V and 0 bases from J; bases unmatched to any gene: 5. The CDR3 contains 16 residues. In germline, CDR1 is LNHDA, CDR2 SQIVND (reference sequence).

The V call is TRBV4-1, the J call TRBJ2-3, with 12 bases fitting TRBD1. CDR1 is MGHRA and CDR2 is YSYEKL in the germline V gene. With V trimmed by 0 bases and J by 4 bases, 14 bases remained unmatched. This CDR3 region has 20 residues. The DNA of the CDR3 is TGCGCCAGCAGCCAAGACCGCGGTTTCGGGGGACAGGGGGCAGCAGATACGCAGTATTTT. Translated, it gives CASSQDRGFGGQGAADTQYF.

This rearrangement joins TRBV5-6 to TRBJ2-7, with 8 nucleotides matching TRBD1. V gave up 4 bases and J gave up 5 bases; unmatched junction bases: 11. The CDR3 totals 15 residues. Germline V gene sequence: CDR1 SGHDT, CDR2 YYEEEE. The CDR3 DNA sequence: TGTGCCAGCAGCGGGAAGGGACAGGAGTACCACGAGCAGTACTTC. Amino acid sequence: CASSGKGQEYHEQYF.

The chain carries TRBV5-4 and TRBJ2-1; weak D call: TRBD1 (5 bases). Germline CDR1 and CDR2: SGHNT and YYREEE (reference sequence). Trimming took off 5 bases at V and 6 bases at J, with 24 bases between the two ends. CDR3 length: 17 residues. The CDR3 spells CASSDPANTLRGNEQFF. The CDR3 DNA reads TGTGCCAGCAGTGATCCGGCGAACACCCTTAGGGGCAATGAGCAGTTCTTC. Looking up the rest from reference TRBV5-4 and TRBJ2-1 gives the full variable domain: ETGVTQSPTHLIKTRGQQVTLRCSSQSGHNTVSWYQQALGQGPQFIFQYYREEENGRGNFPPRFSGLQFPNYSSELNVNALELDDSALYLCASSDPANTLRGNEQFFGPGTRLTVL.